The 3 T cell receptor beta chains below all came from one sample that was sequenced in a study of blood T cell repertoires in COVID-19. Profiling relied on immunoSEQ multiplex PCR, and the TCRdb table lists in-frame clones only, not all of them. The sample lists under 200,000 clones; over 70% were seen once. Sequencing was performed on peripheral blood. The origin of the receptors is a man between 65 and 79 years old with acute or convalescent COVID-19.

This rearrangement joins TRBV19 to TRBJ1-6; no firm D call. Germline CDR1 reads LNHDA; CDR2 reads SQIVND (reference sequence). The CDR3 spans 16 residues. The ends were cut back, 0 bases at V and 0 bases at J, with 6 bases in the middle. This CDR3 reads CASSIEFGSYNSPLHF. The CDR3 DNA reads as TGTGCCAGTAGTATAGAATTCGGCTCCTATAATTCACCCCTCCACTTT. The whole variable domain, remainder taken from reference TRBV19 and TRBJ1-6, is DGGITQSPKYLFRKEGQNVTLSCEQNLNHDAMYWYRQDPGQGLRLIYYSQIVNDFQKGDIAEGYSVSREKKESFPLTVTSAQKNPTAFYLCASSIEFGSYNSPLHFGNGTRLTVT.

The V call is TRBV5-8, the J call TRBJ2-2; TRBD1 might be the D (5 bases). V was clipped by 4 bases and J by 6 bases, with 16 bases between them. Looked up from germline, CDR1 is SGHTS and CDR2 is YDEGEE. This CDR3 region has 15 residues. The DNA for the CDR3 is TGTGCCAGCAGCGTGCGGTGGGGCAGGTCCGGGGAGCTGTTTTTT. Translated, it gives CASSVRWGRSGELFF.

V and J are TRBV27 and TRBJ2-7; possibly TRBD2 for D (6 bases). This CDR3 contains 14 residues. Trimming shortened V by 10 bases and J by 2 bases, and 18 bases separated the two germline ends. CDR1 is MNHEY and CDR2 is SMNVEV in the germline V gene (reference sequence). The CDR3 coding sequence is TGTGCCACCCACGAATGGCGGGAACCCTACGAGCAGTACTTC. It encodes CATHEWREPYEQYF.